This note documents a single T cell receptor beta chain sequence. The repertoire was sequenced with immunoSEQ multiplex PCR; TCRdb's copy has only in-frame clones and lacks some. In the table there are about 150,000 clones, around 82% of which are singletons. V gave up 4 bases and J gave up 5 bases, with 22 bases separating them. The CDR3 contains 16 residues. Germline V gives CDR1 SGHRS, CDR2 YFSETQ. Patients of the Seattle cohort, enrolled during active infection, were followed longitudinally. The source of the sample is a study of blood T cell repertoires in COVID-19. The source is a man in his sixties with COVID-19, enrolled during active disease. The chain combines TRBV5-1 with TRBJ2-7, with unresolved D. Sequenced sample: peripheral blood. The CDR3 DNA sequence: TGCGCCAGCAGCCCCCACATCCGGCAGGTCGGCAACGAGCAGTACTTC. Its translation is CASSPHIRQVGNEQYF.